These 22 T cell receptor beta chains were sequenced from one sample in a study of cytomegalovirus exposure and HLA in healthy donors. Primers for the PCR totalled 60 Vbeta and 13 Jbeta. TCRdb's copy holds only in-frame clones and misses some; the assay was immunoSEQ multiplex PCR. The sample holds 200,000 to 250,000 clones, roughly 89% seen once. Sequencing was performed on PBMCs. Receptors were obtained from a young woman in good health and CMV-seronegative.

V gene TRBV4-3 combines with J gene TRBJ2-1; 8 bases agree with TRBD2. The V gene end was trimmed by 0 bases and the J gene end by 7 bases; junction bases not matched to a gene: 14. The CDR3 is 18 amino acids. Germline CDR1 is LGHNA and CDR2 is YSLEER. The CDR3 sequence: CASSQDLIGRAGVNEQFF. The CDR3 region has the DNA TGCGCCAGCAGCCAAGATTTGATCGGGAGGGCCGGTGTGAATGAGCAGTTCTTC.

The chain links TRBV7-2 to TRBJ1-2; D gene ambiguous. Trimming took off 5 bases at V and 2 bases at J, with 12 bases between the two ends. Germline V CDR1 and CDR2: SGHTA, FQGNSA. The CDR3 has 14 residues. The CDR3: CASSAMTRNYGYTF. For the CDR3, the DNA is TGTGCCAGCAGCGCAATGACTCGCAACTATGGCTACACCTTC.

For the CDR3, the DNA is TGTGCTAGTGGTTTTGACAGCACCTACGAGCAGTACTTC. This encodes CASGFDSTYEQYF. This chain links TRBV12-5 with TRBJ2-7; D might be TRBD1 (5 bases). Germline V gene sequence: CDR1 LGHNT, CDR2 FRNRAP. There are 13 residues in the CDR3. V lost 3 bases and J 2 bases, leaving 8 bases between the germline ends.

The CDR3 loop is CASSRTSGPENEQFF. The CDR3 DNA reads TGTGCCAGCTCCCGGACTAGCGGCCCGGAAAATGAGCAGTTCTTC. The chain couples TRBV18 to TRBJ2-1, with 10 nucleotides matching TRBD2. Germline CDR1 is KGHSH and CDR2 is LQKENI. J gave up 7 bases and V 6 bases, and 9 bases lay outside the gene matches. This CDR3 has 15 residues.

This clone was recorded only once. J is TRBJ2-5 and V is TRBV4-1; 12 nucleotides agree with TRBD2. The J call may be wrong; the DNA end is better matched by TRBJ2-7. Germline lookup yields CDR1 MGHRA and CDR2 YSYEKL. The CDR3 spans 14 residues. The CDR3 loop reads CASSWTSGNYEQYF. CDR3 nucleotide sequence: TGCGCCAGCAGTTGGACTAGCGGGAACTACGAGCAGTACTTC.

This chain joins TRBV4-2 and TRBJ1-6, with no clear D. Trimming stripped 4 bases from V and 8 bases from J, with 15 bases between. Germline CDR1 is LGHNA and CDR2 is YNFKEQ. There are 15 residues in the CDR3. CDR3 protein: CASSLKVGSDSPLHF. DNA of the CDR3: TGTGCCAGCAGCCTCAAAGTGGGTAGCGATTCACCCCTCCACTTT.

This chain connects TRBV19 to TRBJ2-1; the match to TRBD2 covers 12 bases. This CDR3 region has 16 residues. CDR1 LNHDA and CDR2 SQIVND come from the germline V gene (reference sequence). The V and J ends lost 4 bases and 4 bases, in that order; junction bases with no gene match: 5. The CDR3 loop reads CASSTLAGGLYNEQFF. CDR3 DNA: TGTGCCAGTAGTACCCTAGCGGGGGGGCTATACAATGAGCAGTTCTTC. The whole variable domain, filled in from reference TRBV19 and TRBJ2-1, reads DGGITQSPKYLFRKEGQNVTLSCEQNLNHDAMYWYRQDPGQGLRLIYYSQIVNDFQKGDIAEGYSVSREKKESFPLTVTSAQKNPTAFYLCASSTLAGGLYNEQFFGPGTRLTVL.

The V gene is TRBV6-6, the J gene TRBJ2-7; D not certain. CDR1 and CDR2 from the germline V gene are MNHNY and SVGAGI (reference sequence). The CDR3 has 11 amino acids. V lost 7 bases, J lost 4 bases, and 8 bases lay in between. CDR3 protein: CASMSEYEQYF. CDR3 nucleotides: TGTGCCAGCATGAGCGAATACGAGCAGTACTTC.

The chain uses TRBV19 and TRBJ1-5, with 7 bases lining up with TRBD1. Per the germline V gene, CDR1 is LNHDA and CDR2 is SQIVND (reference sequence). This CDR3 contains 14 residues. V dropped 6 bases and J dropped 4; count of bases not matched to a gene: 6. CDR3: CASRLTGLNQPQHF. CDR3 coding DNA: TGTGCCAGTAGACTGACAGGGCTTAATCAGCCCCAGCATTTT.

The CDR3 spells CASSLDGSPATNEKLFF. The CDR3 DNA sequence: TGCGCCAGCAGCTTGGACGGGAGCCCAGCAACTAATGAAAAACTGTTTTTT. This chain joins TRBV5-1 and TRBJ1-4; no firm D call. The V gene lost 0 bases and the J gene lost 0 bases, with 12 bases spanning the gap. Germline-derived CDR1 and CDR2 are SGHRS and YFSETQ. This CDR3 spans 17 amino acids.

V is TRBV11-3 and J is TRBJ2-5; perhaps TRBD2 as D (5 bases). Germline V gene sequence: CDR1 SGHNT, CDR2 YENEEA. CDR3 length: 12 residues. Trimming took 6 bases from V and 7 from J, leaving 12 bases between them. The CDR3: CASSSPEGTQYF. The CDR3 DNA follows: TGTGCCAGCAGTTCCCCTGAGGGGACCCAGTACTTC. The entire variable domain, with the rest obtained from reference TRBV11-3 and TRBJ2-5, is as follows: EAGVVQSPRYKIIEKKQPVAFWCNPISGHNTLYWYLQNLGQGPELLIRYENEEAVDDSQLPKDRFSAERLKGVDSTLKIQPAELGDSAVYLCASSSPEGTQYFGPGTRLLVL.

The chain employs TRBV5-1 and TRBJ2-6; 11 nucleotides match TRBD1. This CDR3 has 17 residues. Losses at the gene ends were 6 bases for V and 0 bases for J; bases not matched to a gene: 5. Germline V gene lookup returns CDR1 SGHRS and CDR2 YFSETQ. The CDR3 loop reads CASTVGQGASGANVLTF. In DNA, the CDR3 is TGCGCCAGCACCGTCGGACAGGGGGCCTCTGGGGCCAACGTCCTGACTTTC. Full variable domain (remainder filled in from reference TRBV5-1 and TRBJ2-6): KAGVTQTPRYLIKTRGQQVTLSCSPISGHRSVSWYQQTPGQGLQFLFEYFSETQRNKGNFPGRFSGRQFSNSRSEMNVSTLELGDSALYLCASTVGQGASGANVLTFGAGSRLTVL.

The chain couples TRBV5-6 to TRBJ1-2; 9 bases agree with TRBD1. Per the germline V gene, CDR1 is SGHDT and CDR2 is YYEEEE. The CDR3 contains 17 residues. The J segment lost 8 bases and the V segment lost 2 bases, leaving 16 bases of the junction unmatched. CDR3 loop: CASSFYRSGGQGRGYTF. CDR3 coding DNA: TGTGCCAGCAGCTTTTATCGTTCTGGGGGACAGGGCCGCGGCTACACCTTC.

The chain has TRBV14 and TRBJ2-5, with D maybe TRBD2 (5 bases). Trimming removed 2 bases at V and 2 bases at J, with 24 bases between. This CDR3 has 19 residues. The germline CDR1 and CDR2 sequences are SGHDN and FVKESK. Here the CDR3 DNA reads TGTGCCAGCAGCCAAAACCCCAGGTTCTCGAGGGCGCCTCAAGAGACCCAGTACTTC. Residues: CASSQNPRFSRAPQETQYF.

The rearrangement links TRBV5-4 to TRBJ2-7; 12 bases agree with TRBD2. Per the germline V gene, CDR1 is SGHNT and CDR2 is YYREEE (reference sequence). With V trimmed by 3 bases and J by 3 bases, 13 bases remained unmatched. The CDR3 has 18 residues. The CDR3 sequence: CASSWGTSGRSPGYEQYF. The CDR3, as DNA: TGTGCCAGCAGCTGGGGAACTAGCGGGAGGTCCCCTGGCTACGAGCAGTACTTC.

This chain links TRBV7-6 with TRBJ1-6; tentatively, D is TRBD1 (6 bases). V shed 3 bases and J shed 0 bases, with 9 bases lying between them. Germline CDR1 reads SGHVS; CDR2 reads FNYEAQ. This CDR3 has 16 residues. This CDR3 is CASSFPQGSYNSPLHF. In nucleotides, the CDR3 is TGTGCCAGCAGCTTCCCACAGGGCTCCTATAATTCACCCCTCCACTTT.

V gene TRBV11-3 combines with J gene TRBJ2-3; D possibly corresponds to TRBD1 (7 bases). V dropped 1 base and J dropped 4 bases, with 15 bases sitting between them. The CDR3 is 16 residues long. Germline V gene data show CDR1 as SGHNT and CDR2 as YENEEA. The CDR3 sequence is CASSLGSGRGADTQYF. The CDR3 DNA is TGTGCCAGCAGCTTAGGGAGCGGCAGGGGGGCAGATACGCAGTATTTT.

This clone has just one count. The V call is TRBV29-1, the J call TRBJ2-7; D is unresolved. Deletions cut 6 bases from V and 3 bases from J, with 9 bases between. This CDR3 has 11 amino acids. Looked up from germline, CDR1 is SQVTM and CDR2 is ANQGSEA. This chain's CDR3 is CSVPSGYEQYF. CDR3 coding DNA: TGCAGCGTCCCTTCCGGCTACGAGCAGTACTTC.

CDR3 nucleotides: TGCGCCAGCAGCCAAGCGTGGGCGAGCTCCTACAATGAGCAGTTCTTC. It translates to CASSQAWASSYNEQFF. The chain joins TRBV4-3 to TRBJ2-1, with D uncertain. The CDR3 is 16 residues long. The germline CDR1 and CDR2 sequences are LGHNA and YSLEER. Trimming took off 1 base at V and 0 bases at J, with 10 bases between the two ends.

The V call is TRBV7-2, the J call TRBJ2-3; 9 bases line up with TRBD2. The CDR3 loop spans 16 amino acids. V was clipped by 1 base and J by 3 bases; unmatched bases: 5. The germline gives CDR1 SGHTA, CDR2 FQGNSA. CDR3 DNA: TGTGCCAGCAGCTTAGGTCCGGGACTAGCTACAGATACGCAGTATTTT. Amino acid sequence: CASSLGPGLATDTQYF.

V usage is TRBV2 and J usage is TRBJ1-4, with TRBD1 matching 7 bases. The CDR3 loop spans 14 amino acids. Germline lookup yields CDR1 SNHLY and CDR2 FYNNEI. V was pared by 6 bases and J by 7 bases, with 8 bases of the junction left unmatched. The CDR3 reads CASSPVQGGEKLFF. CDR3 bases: TGTGCCAGCAGCCCTGTTCAGGGGGGTGAAAAACTGTTTTTT. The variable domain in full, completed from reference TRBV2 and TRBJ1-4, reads EPEVTQTPSHQVTQMGQEVILRCVPISNHLYFYWYRQILGQKVEFLVSFYNNEISEKSEIFDDQFSVERPDGSNFTLKIRSTKLEDSAMYFCASSPVQGGEKLFFGSGTQLSVL.

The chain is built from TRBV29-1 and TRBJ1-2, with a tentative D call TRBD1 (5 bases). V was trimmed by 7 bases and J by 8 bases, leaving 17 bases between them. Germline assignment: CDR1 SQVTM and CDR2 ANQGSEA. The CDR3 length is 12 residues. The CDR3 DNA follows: TGCAGCGCCCAAAGGGACTGGTCGGGCTACACCTTC. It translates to CSAQRDWSGYTF.